This TCR beta chain originates from a study of PD-1 blockade in classical Hodgkin lymphoma. Method: immunoSEQ multiplex PCR; TCRdb's copy keeps in-frame clones and lacks some. This table holds about 8,100 clones, approximately 78% found once. This clone has only one observation. Its target is unknown. Germline CDR1 MNHEY, CDR2 SMNVEV (reference sequence). There are 16 residues in the CDR3. V was trimmed by 7 bases and J by 5 bases, leaving 23 bases between them. As to time point: cycle 4 day 1 (C4D1), after less than 7 weeks of nivolumab. With no exception, relapse followed autologous stem cell transplantation in all patients, and brentuximab vedotin exposure varied. Magnetic negative selection, applied to thawed PBMCs, was used to isolate the CD8+ T cells. Study results and caveats: Differences between repertoires have undefined causes, possibly disease activity or prior therapy. The diversity seen at baseline in complete responders resembled that of newly diagnosed patients.

Sequenced here: CD8+ T cells from blood, sampled before the fourth cycle of nivolumab. V and J are TRBV27 and TRBJ2-5; D is possibly TRBD2 (6 bases). The TCR originated in a human donor with classical Hodgkin lymphoma. The CDR3 here is CASKEGLNFPIETQYF. CDR3 DNA: TGTGCCAGCAAGGAGGGACTCAACTTTCCAATTGAGACCCAGTACTTC.